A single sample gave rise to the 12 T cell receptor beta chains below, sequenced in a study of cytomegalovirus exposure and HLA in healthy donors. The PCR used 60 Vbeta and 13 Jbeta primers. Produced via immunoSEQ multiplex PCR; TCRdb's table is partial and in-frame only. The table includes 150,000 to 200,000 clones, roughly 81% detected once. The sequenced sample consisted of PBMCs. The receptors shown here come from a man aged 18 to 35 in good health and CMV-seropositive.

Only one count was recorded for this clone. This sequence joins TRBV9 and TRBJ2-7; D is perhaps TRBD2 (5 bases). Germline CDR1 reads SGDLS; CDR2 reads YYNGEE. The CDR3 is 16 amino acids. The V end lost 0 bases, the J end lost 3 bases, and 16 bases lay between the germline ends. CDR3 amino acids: CASSVEWELGVYEQYF. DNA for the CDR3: TGTGCCAGCAGCGTAGAATGGGAACTCGGGGTCTACGAGCAGTACTTC. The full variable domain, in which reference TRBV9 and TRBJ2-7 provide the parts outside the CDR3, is DSGVTQTPKHLITATGQRVTLRCSPRSGDLSVYWYQQSLDQGLQFLIQYYNGEERAKGNILERFSAQQFPDLHSELNLSSLELGDSALYFCASSVEWELGVYEQYFGPGTRLTVT.

The CDR3 nucleotides are TGTGCCAGCAGTCGGGGGGGCCTAGGTAATGAGCAGTTCTTC. Protein: CASSRGGLGNEQFF. The rearrangement uses TRBV6-5 and TRBJ2-1; 8 positions match TRBD2. CDR1 is MNHEY, CDR2 SVGAGI, per germline. This CDR3 has 14 residues. The ends lost 5 bases at V and 7 bases at J; junction bases unmatched: 7.

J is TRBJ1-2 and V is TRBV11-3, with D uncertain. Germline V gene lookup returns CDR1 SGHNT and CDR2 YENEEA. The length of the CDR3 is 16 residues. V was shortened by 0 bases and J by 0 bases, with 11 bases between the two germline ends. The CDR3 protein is CASSLEGEPANYGYTF. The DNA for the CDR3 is TGTGCCAGCAGCTTAGAGGGCGAACCCGCTAACTATGGCTACACCTTC.

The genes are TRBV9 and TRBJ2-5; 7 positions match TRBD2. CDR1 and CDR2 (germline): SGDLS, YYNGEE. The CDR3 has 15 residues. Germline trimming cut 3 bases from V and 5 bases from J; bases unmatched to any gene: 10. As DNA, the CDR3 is TGTGCCAGCAGCGGCGAGGGGAGGGGTGGCGAGACCCAGTACTTC. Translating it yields CASSGEGRGGETQYF. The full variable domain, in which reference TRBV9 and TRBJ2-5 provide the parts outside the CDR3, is DSGVTQTPKHLITATGQRVTLRCSPRSGDLSVYWYQQSLDQGLQFLIQYYNGEERAKGNILERFSAQQFPDLHSELNLSSLELGDSALYFCASSGEGRGGETQYFGPGTRLLVL.

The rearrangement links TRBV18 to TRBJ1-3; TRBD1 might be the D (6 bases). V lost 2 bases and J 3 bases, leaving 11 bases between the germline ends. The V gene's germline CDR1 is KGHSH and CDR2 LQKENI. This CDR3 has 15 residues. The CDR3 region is CASSPVSGVGNTIYF. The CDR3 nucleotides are TGTGCCAGCTCACCAGTATCAGGGGTTGGAAACACCATATATTTT.

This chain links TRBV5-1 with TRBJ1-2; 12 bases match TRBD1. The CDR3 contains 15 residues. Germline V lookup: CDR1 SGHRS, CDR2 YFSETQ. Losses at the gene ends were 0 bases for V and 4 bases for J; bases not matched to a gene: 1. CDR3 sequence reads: CASSLVGQGAYGYTF. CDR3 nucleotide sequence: TGCGCCAGCAGCTTGGTGGGACAGGGGGCCTATGGCTACACCTTC.

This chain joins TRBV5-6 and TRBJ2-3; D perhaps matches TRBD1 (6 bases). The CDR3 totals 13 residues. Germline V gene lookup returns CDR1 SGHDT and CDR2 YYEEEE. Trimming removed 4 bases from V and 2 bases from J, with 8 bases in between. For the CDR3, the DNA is TGTGCCAGCAGCCGGGACAACACAGATACGCAGTATTTT. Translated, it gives CASSRDNTDTQYF.

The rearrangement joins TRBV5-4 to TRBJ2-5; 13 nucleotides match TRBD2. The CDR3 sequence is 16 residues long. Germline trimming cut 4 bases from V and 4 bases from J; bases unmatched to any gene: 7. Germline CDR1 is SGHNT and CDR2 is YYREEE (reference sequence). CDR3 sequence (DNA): TGTGCCAGCAGCCCCGGACTAGCGGGGGAGCGAGAGACCCAGTACTTC. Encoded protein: CASSPGLAGERETQYF. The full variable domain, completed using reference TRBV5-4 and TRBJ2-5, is ETGVTQSPTHLIKTRGQQVTLRCSSQSGHNTVSWYQQALGQGPQFIFQYYREEENGRGNFPPRFSGLQFPNYSSELNVNALELDDSALYLCASSPGLAGERETQYFGPGTRLLVL.

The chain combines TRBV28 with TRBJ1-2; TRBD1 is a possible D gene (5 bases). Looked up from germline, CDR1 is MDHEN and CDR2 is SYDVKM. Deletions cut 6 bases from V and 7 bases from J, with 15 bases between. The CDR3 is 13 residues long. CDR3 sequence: CASSPDSGLGYTF. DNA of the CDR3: TGTGCCAGCAGCCCTGACAGCGGGCTTGGCTACACCTTC.

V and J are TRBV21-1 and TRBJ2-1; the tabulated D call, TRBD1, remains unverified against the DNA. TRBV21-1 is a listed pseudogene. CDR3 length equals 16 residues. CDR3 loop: CASIQDRRVTAYEQFF. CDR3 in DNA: TGTGCCAGCATCCAGGACCGCAGGGTCACGGCGTATGAGCAGTTCTTC.

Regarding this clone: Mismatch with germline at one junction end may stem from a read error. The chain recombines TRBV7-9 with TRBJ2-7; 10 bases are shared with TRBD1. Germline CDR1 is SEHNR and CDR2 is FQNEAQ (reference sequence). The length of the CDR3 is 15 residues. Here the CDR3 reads CSSSFAGTGVVEQYF. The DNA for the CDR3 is TGTTCCAGCAGCTTTGCCGGGACAGGGGTCGTCGAGCAGTACTTC.

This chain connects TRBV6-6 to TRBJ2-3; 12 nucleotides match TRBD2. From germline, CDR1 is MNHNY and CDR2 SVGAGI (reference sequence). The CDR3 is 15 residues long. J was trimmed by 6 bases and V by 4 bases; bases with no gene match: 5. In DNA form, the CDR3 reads TGTGCCAGCAGTTTTCAGACTAGCGGGGGTGATACGCAGTATTTT. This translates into CASSFQTSGGDTQYF.